This TCR beta chain appears in the sequencing data of a study of blood T cell repertoires in COVID-19. On the study more broadly: Specimens from acute and convalescent COVID-19 originated in the United States, Italy and Spain. The cDNA or gDNA used as material had been derived from T cells, B-cell-depleted T cells, or PBMCs.

Source study methods: For nucleated cells, counts were estimated from reference gene primer amplification. Measured with immunoSEQ multiplex PCR; TCRdb has only the in-frame clones, and not every one. Clone size and the V and J calls come from that table; the DNA yielded D and trimming. This sample has 450,000 or so clones, with roughly 89% found just once. Losses at the gene ends were 3 bases for V and 5 bases for J; bases not matched to a gene: 17. The CDR3 covers 19 residues. CDR1 is SEHNR and CDR2 is FQNEAQ in the germline V gene (reference sequence). Patients from Seattle were sampled longitudinally, starting during active infection.

The receptor comes from a young man with COVID-19, enrolled during active disease. The chain uses TRBV7-9 and TRBJ2-3, with 10 bases matching TRBD1. The sample comprised peripheral blood. CDR3 bases: TGTGCCAGCAGCTTGCACCTCTTCGAAGGGACAGGGGTTGGAGATACGCAGTATTTT. Amino acids: CASSLHLFEGTGVGDTQYF.